Sequencing of this TCR beta chain was carried out in a study of neurological immune-mediated disorders. Study-level findings and limits: The absence of shared CDR3 amino acid sequences among expanded clones across subjects suggests private repertoires in all groups. Among 34 multiple sclerosis patients, 18 had repertoires that phylogenetic grouping placed in one related-CDR3 cluster, a possible signature.

The unsorted libraries were prepared from 2 million PBMCs (stored at -80 C). The method for making cDNA was 5'RACE, and it used 10-nucleotide random UMIs. Each CDR3 protein gets one entry after TCRdb re-called the 5' RACE reads with MiXCR. In the table there are tens of thousands of distinct CDR3 sequences, approximately 3.8% of which are singletons. As to this clonotype: The antigen is not known.

This sequence originates from a man aged 30 to 45 with multiple sclerosis. Specimen: PBMCs.

The CDR3 protein is CASSEGGGWDTQYF. The CDR3 DNA reads TGTGCCAGCAGTGAAGGGGGGGGTTGGGATACGCAGTATTTT. V is TRBV6-1 and J is TRBJ2-3, with 7 bases matching TRBD2. Germline V gives CDR1 MNHNS, CDR2 SASEGT. The V segment lost 1 base and the J segment 6 bases; nucleotides outside the gene matches: 4. CDR3 length: 14 amino acids.